This T cell receptor (gamma chain) was documented in a study of gamma-delta chains in newborns, infants, children. Overall study: Microbial exposure reportedly drives polyclonal innate γδ T cell expansion after birth.

Germline V CDR1 and CDR2: GITISATS, ISYDGTV (reference sequence). V lost 2 bases and J lost 8; bases outside the gene matches: 6. The CDR3 has 16 amino acids. TCRdb reapplied CATT to the reads. The data contain roughly 1,100 gamma-chain clones, approximately 51% of them seen just once; the ten biggest clones take up 23%. This clone occurred a few times. Sample: blood. V gene TRGV9 combines with J gene TRGJP. The receptor was isolated from a child who was a newborn, infant or young child, either healthy, febrile or measles-vaccinated (not recorded which). The CDR3 sequence is CALWEASKLGKKIKVF. Written as DNA, the CDR3 is TGTGCCTTGTGGGAGGCCTCCAAGTTGGGCAAAAAAATCAAGGTATTT.